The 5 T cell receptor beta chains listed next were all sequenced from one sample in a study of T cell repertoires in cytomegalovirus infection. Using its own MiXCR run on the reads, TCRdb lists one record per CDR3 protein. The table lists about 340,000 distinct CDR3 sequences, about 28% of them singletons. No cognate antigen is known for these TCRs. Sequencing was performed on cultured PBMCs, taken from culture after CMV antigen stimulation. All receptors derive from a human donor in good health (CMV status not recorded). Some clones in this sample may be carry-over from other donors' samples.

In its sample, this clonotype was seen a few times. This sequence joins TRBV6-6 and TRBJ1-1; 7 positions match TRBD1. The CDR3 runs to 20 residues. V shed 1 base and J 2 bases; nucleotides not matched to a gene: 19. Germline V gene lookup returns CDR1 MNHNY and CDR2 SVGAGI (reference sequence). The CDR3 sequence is CASSYYRDSRASRTNTEAFF. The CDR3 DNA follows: TGTGCCAGCAGTTACTATCGGGACAGCAGGGCAAGCCGAACAAACACTGAAGCTTTCTTT.

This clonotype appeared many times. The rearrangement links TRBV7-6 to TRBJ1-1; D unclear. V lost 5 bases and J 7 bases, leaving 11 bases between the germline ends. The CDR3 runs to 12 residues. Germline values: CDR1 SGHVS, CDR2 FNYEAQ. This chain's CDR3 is CASSSLESEAFF. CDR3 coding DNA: TGTGCCAGCAGCAGCTTAGAGAGTGAAGCTTTCTTT.

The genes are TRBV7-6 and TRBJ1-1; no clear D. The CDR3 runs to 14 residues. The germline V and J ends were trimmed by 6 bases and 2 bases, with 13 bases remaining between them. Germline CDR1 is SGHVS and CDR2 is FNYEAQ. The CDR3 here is CASSPDGVNTEAFF. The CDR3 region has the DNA TGTGCCAGCAGTCCCGACGGGGTTAACACTGAAGCTTTCTTT.

For the CDR3, the DNA is TGTGCCAGCAACTCCCACCAGGCGGGAGCAAGGAACAATGAGCAGTTCTTC. Its protein product is CASNSHQAGARNNEQFF. The V call is TRBV28, the J call TRBJ2-1; 7 positions agree with TRBD2. The CDR3 is 17 amino acids. CDR1 is MDHEN and CDR2 is SYDVKM in the germline V gene. The V segment lost 7 bases and the J segment 5 bases; nucleotides outside the gene matches: 17.

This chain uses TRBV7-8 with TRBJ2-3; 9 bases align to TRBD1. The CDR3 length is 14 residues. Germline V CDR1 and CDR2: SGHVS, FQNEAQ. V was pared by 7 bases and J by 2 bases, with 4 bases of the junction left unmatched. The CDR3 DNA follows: TGTGCCAGCAACCGGGACAGGGTCACAGATACGCAGTATTTT. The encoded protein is CASNRDRVTDTQYF.